This passage covers 10 T cell receptor beta chains from one sample sequenced in a study of cytomegalovirus exposure and HLA in healthy donors. The PCR had 60 Vbeta and 13 Jbeta primers. Profiling relied on immunoSEQ multiplex PCR, and the TCRdb table lists in-frame clones only, not all of them. Seen in this sample are fewer than 200,000 clones; the ten most common clones hold 1% to 1.5%. Sequencing used PBMCs. These receptors were collected from a woman aged 55-70 years in good health and CMV-seronegative.

The V and J genes are TRBV9 and TRBJ2-5; 9 positions match TRBD1. This CDR3 is built from 16 residues. J was trimmed by 2 bases and V by 3 bases; bases with no gene match: 8. Per the germline V gene, CDR1 is SGDLS and CDR2 is YYNGEE. CDR3 sequence: CASSASEQGAQETQYF. DNA of the CDR3: TGTGCCAGCAGCGCCTCCGAACAGGGGGCTCAAGAGACCCAGTACTTC.

V is TRBV5-1 and J is TRBJ2-7; 11 bases line up with TRBD2. The CDR3 is made up of 15 amino acids. With V trimmed by 5 bases and J by 6 bases, 10 bases remained unmatched. Germline CDR1 SGHRS, CDR2 YFSETQ. The CDR3 coding sequence is TGCGCCAGCAGTATAACCGGGACTAGCGGTACCGAGCAGTACTTC. Residues: CASSITGTSGTEQYF.

This chain connects TRBV4-2 to TRBJ2-5, with 11 bases matching TRBD2. The CDR3 runs 15 residues. The germline V gene has CDR1 LGHNA and CDR2 YNFKEQ. The ends lost 5 bases at V and 7 bases at J; junction bases unmatched: 9. CDR3 nucleotide sequence: TGTGCCAGCAGCAAGGGACTAGCGGTTGAGGGGACCCAGTACTTC. Translation gives CASSKGLAVEGTQYF.

The chain joins TRBV5-4 to TRBJ2-2; 15 bases align to TRBD2. The length of the CDR3 is 17 residues. Looked up from germline, CDR1 is SGHNT and CDR2 is YYREEE (reference sequence). Trimming removed 3 bases from V and 5 bases from J; junction bases left unmatched: 5. The CDR3 region is CASSSGLAGGPTGELFF. The CDR3 coding sequence is TGTGCCAGCAGCTCCGGACTAGCGGGGGGGCCAACCGGGGAGCTGTTTTTT.

The chain uses TRBV2 and TRBJ2-7; 15 nucleotides align to TRBD2. Germline assignment: CDR1 SNHLY and CDR2 FYNNEI. CDR3 size: 17 residues. Germline trimming cut 6 bases from V and 4 bases from J; bases unmatched to any gene: 10. The CDR3 DNA is TGTGCCAGCAGGGCGGGACTAGCGGGAGGCCGGACTTACGAGCAGTACTTC. Protein sequence: CASRAGLAGGRTYEQYF. The full variable domain, rest sourced from reference TRBV2 and TRBJ2-7, is EPEVTQTPSHQVTQMGQEVILRCVPISNHLYFYWYRQILGQKVEFLVSFYNNEISEKSEIFDDQFSVERPDGSNFTLKIRSTKLEDSAMYFCASRAGLAGGRTYEQYFGPGTRLTVT.

The chain carries TRBV7-7 and TRBJ2-1; TRBD1 agrees at 9 bases. This CDR3 region has 15 residues. The germline CDR1 and CDR2 sequences are SSHAT and FNYEAQ (reference sequence). V shed 5 bases and J 6 bases; nucleotides not matched to a gene: 8. The CDR3 DNA sequence: TGTGCCAGCAGCGTGAACCCGGGACAGGGCAATGAGCAGTTCTTC. Protein sequence: CASSVNPGQGNEQFF. Full variable domain (rest looked up from reference TRBV7-7 and TRBJ2-1): GAGVSQSPRYKVTKRGQDVTLRCDPISSHATLYWYQQALGQGPEFLTYFNYEAQPDKSGLPSDRFSAERPEGSISTLTIQRTEQRDSAMYRCASSVNPGQGNEQFFGPGTRLTVL.

V and J are TRBV25-1 and TRBJ1-2; D might be TRBD1 (5 bases). The germline V gene has CDR1 MGHDK and CDR2 SYGVNS. The CDR3 has 14 residues. Trimming cost V 5 bases and J 2 bases, with 12 bases left between them. CDR3 nucleotide sequence: TGTGCCAGCAGTCCGCGGGGGATGAACTATGGCTACACCTTC. Translation: CASSPRGMNYGYTF.

The chain uses TRBV18 and TRBJ2-1; weak D call: TRBD2 (6 bases). The germline gives CDR1 KGHSH, CDR2 LQKENI. V was trimmed by 6 bases and J by 2 bases, leaving 17 bases between them. CDR3 length equals 16 residues. The CDR3 spells CASSIKREITYNEQFF. For the CDR3, the DNA is TGTGCCAGCTCGATAAAACGGGAGATTACCTACAATGAGCAGTTCTTC.

This chain uses TRBV7-3 with TRBJ2-3; a weak D match, TRBD2 (5 bases). V was trimmed by 4 bases and J by 4 bases, leaving 9 bases between them. The CDR3 has 13 residues. The germline V gene has CDR1 SGHTA and CDR2 FQGTGA. CDR3 DNA sequence: TGTGCCAGCAGCTCCACCGGGGCAGATACGCAGTATTTT. This codes for CASSSTGADTQYF. The whole variable domain, filled in from reference TRBV7-3 and TRBJ2-3, reads GAGVSQTPSNKVTEKGKYVELRCDPISGHTALYWYRQSLGQGPEFLIYFQGTGAADDSGLPNDRFFAVRPEGSVSTLKIQRTERGDSAVYLCASSSTGADTQYFGPGTRLTVL.

This chain links TRBV7-8 with TRBJ2-7; tentatively, D is TRBD2 (5 bases). This CDR3 region has 13 residues. Germline V gene lookup returns CDR1 SGHVS and CDR2 FQNEAQ. Trimming left V 1 base short and J 6 bases short, with 10 bases between. CDR3 in DNA: TGTGCCAGCAGCTTAGAACTCGAGGGCGAGCAGTACTTC. Its translation is CASSLELEGEQYF.